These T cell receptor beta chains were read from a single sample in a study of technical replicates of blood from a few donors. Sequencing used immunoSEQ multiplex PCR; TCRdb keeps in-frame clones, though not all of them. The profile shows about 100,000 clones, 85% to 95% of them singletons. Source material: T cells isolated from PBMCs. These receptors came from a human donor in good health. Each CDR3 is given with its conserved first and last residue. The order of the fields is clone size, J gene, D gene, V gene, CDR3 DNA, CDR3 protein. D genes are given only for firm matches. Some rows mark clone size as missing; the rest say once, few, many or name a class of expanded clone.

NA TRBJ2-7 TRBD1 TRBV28 TGTGCCAGCAGCCCCGACAGGGGGCGGGAGCAGTACTTC CASSPDRGREQYF
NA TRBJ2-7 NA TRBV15 TGTGCCACCAGCAGAGAAGATGGGGCTCTCGAGCAGTACTTC CATSREDGALEQYF
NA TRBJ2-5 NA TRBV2 TGTGCCAGCAGTTACAGGGTCGAAGAGACCCAGTACTTC CASSYRVEETQYF
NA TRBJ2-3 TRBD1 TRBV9 TGTGCCAGCAGCGCGATGACAGGGACAACAGATACGCAGTATTTT CASSAMTGTTDTQYF
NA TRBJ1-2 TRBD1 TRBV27 TGTGCCAGCAGTTTAAGGCGGACAGGCGGCGGGGGCTACACCTTC CASSLRRTGGGGYTF
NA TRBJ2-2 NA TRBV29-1 TGCAGCGTTGGGGGGGAAACCGGGGAGCTGTTTTTT CSVGGETGELFF
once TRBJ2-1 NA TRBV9 TGTGCCAGCAGCGTAAGGGGGGGGACCTACAATGAGCAGTTCTTC CASSVRGGTYNEQFF
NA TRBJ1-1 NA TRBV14 TGTGCCAGCAGCGAAAGGGGATACGACACTGAAGCTTTCTTT CASSERGYDTEAFF
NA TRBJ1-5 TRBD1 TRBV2 TGTGCCAGCAGAAGACAGGGCGGCAATCAGCCCCAGCATTTT CASRRQGGNQPQHF
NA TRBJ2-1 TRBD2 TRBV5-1 TGCGCCAGCAGCTTGCCCAAATCTAGCGGGAGAATGGATGAGCAGTTCTTC CASSLPKSSGRMDEQFF
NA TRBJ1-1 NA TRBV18 TGTGCCAGCTCACAAACCGGGACACCTATGAACACTGAAGCTTTCTTT CASSQTGTPMNTEAFF
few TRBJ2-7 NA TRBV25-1 TGTGCCAGCAGTGAAGGGCACGAGCAGTACTTC CASSEGHEQYF
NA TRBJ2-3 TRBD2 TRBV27 TGTGCCAGCAGTTTACGGACTAGCGGGAGGGCTAGGGTGAGGGATACGCAGTATTTT CASSLRTSGRARVRDTQYF
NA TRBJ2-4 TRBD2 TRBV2 TGTGCCAGCATCGAACGACTAGCCGGCATTCAGTACTTC CASIERLAGIQYF
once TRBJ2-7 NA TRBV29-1 TGCAGCGTTGAAGCAGGCAGCTCCTACGAGCAGTACTTC CSVEAGSSYEQYF
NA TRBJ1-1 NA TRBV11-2 TGTGCCAGCAGAGATTTCAGGGATTTGGGAGCTTTCTTT CASRDFRDLGAFF
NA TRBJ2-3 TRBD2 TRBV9 TGTGCCAGCAGCGTAGTTAGCGGGAGTGATACGCAGTATTTT CASSVVSGSDTQYF
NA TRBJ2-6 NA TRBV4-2 TGTGCCAGCAGTCTACCACCCAGGGGACCCGAACAGGGGGCCAACGTCCTGACTTTC CASSLPPRGPEQGANVLTF
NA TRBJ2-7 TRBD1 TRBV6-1 TGTGCCAGCCGACGCTCCGGGACAGGGTACGAGCAGTACTTC CASRRSGTGYEQYF
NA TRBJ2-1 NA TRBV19 TGTGCCAGTAGTATCCGCGGCGATTCCAATGAGCAGTTCTTC CASSIRGDSNEQFF
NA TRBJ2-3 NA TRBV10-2 TGCGCCAGCAGTGAGGGCAGGGCGACAGATACGCAGTATTTT CASSEGRATDTQYF
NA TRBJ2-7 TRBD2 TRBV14 TGTGCCAGCAGCCGACTAGCGGGAGGCGAGCAGTACTTC CASSRLAGGEQYF
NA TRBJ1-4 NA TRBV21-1 TGTGCCAGCAGCCCGCGGGACAGGGTAGCTTTGCTGTTTTTT CASSPRDRVALLFF
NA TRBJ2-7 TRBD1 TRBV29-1 TGCAGCGTGCAAAGTAGGACAGGTTACGAGCAGTACTTC CSVQSRTGYEQYF
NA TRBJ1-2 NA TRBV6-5 TGTGCCAGCAGCAGAACAGAGAACTATGGCTACACCTTC CASSRTENYGYTF
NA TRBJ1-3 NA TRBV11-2 TGTGCCAGCAGCACGCCCGGGGTCCTGGGCACCATATATTTT CASSTPGVLGTIYF
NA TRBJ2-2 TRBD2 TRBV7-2 TGTGCCAGCAGCTTAGGACGGCTAGCGGGGACCGGGGAGCTGTTTTTT CASSLGRLAGTGELFF
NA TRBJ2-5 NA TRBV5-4 TGTGCCAGCAGCTCTCACAGGGAAGAGACCCAGTACTTC CASSSHREETQYF
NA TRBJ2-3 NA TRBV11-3 TGTGCCAGCAGCGAGGGTACGACGCAGTATTTT CASSEGTTQYF
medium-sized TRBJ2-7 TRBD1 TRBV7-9 TGTGCCAGCAGGGGACAGGGAGGAACCTACGAGCAGTACTTC CASRGQGGTYEQYF
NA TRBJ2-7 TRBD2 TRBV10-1 TGCGCCAGCAGTGAGTCACTCGGGGGGACGGACGAGCAGTACTTC CASSESLGGTDEQYF
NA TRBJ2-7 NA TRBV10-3 TGTGCCATCAGTGAGTCGAATCGCAGGGAGGTGTACGAGCAGTACTTC CAISESNRREVYEQYF
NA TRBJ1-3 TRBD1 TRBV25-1 TGTGCCAGCAGTGATTGGACAGGCTACTCTGGAAACACCATATATTTT CASSDWTGYSGNTIYF